This T cell receptor (beta chain) was sequenced for a study of blood T cell repertoires in COVID-19 (TCRdb year 2020). Study-level background: The collaborator samples originated in the United States, Italy and Spain and spanned the acute and convalescent phases of COVID-19. Subjects who had been exposed to COVID-19, were actively infected with it, or had recovered from it provided the deeply sampled blood TCRbeta repertoires that made up the dataset. Samples came from the ongoing ImmuneRACE study (first 160 participants) plus 1,254 subjects from 6 global collaborators. Where available, HLA class I and class II types were taken from metadata supplied by the sample provider and were not determined by assay-based typing. The prospective study material was composed of cDNA or gDNA derived from T cells, B-cell-depleted T cells, or PBMCs. The sample metadata nearly always contained a de-identified subject ID, COVID-19 status, age in years and sex. The repertoires were made available in a free public database intended to serve as a resource for research on the immune response to SARS-CoV-2.

Taken from cysteine to phenylalanine, the CDR3 has 15 residues. Of all the DNA, just the CDR3 is kept, 45 bases in frame from base 1. V is cut by 1 base and J by 3 bases, and the space between the germline ends is 11 bases. For CDR1 and CDR2, the germline V gene lists SGDLS and YYNGEE. The immunoSEQ Assay, a bias-controlled multiplex PCR, was used to amplify TCRbeta CDR3 regions from genomic DNA. The study's own analysis went as follows. Nucleated cell counts per sample were estimated from amplification of reference gene primers within the assay. Sequence reads were collapsed and filtered to measure the absolute abundance of every unique TCRbeta CDR3 rearrangement. For each sample, productive Simpson clonality was calculated as the square root of Simpson's diversity index across productive rearrangements. TCRdb obtained this table from immuneACCESS and retained in-frame rearrangements with V and J assigned. These tables miss some clones; where compared with another copy, unresolved V genes account for less than half of the shortfall, and the remainder is unexplained. V and J calls and clone size are those listed in that table; D and trimming were worked out from the DNA. This sample gives 100,000 or so clones in total; approximately 80% of them show up just once. Approximately 4% of the sample is taken by the ten largest.

Whole blood was collected in K2EDTA tubes by collaborating institutions according to the institutions' own protocols. For TCRbeta analysis, collaborators shipped samples as frozen whole blood, isolated PBMCs, or DNA extracted from either of those sample types. The full study reports these points: The amount of clinical and demographic metadata varied by source and participant and was provided uncurated.

This clone was seen only once. The antigen it binds to is not known. No clone much larger than this one lies a single base away; base qualities are absent. This receptor was taken from a man in his sixties with acute or convalescent COVID-19. The chain couples TRBV9 to TRBJ1-3, with no confidently assigned D gene. Sequenced input: peripheral blood. The DNA is TGTGCCAGCAGCGTAAGTCCTCCAGGTGGAAACACCATATATTTT. Translated, this gives CASSVSPPGGNTIYF.